The present T cell receptor (beta chain) was sequenced within a study of CD8 T cells in ankylosing spondylitis. TCRdb reanalysed the 5' RACE reads using MiXCR and keeps one entry per CDR3 protein. This sample yields some 240,000 distinct CDR3 sequences, of which less than 10% are seen a single time; almost 7% belongs to the top ten. The V and J ends lost 3 bases and 5 bases, in that order; junction bases with no gene match: 6. The CDR3 extends over 14 amino acids. CDR1 is LNHNV and CDR2 is YYDKDF in the germline V gene (reference sequence). This clonotype was observed at least ten times. Its antigen is unknown. General study points: The authors found the disease-linked clones to be CD8+ and relatively rare in peripheral blood. Some of the motif variants had earlier been found in reactive arthritis patients' fluid and blood.

The specimen was blood, either unsorted or a sorted T cell fraction (not recorded which). The chain has TRBV15 and TRBJ1-1; 7 bases line up with TRBD1. This TCR was sampled from a male donor with ankylosing spondylitis or in good health (not recorded which). DNA of the CDR3: TGTGCCACCAGCAGCAGACAGGGTCGAACTGAAGCTTTCTTT. Translating gives CATSSRQGRTEAFF.